Listed below are T cell receptor beta chains from one sample, sequenced in a study of cytomegalovirus exposure and HLA in healthy donors. Produced via immunoSEQ multiplex PCR; TCRdb's table is partial and in-frame only. The sample contains fewer than 150,000 clones, 55% to 75% of which appear only once. Sequencing was carried out using PBMCs. These receptors were collected from a woman aged 40 to 55 in good health and CMV-seropositive. CDR3s include the opening cysteine and the closing phenylalanine or tryptophan. D genes are given only for firm matches. The size of a clone is reported for some rows only, either as once, few or many, or as a class for expanded clones.

D: .; V: TRBV10-3; size: .; J: TRBJ2-7; length: 17; CDR3: CAISDRGDRTLLDEQYF; DNA: TGTGCCATCAGTGATCGAGGCGACAGGACCCTCCTGGACGAGCAGTACTTC
D: TRBD2; V: TRBV7-3; size: .; J: TRBJ2-1; length: 15; CDR3: CASSPTSGTYNEQFF; DNA: TGTGCCAGCAGCCCAACTAGCGGGACCTACAATGAGCAGTTCTTC
D: .; V: TRBV20-1; size: once; J: TRBJ1-1; length: 11; CDR3: CSAIRDTEAFF; DNA: TGCAGTGCCATACGGGACACTGAAGCTTTCTTT
D: .; V: TRBV13; size: .; J: TRBJ2-4; length: 15; CDR3: CASSPQGSAKNIQYF; DNA: TGTGCCAGCAGCCCACAGGGCTCAGCCAAAAACATTCAGTACTTC
D: .; V: TRBV21-1; size: few; J: TRBJ1-1; length: 13; CDR3: CASGSRDHTEAFF; DNA: TGTGCCAGCGGGAGCCGGGATCACACTGAAGCTTTCTTT
D: .; V: TRBV5-1; size: few; J: TRBJ2-2; length: 15; CDR3: CASSPYGENTGELFF; DNA: TGCGCCAGCAGCCCCTACGGAGAGAACACCGGGGAGCTGTTTTTT
D: .; V: TRBV6-1; size: .; J: TRBJ1-5; length: 14; CDR3: CASTQQARDQPQHF; DNA: TGTGCCAGCACCCAACAGGCTCGGGATCAGCCCCAGCATTTT
D: .; V: TRBV2; size: few; J: TRBJ1-1; length: 17; CDR3: CASMGQGVKSMNTEAFF; DNA: TGTGCCAGCATGGGGCAGGGTGTGAAAAGTATGAACACTGAAGCTTTCTTT
D: .; V: TRBV19; size: few; J: TRBJ1-6; length: 15; CDR3: CASTTGGSYNSPLHF; DNA: TGTGCCAGTACCACGGGGGGGTCCTATAATTCACCCCTCCACTTT
D: TRBD1; V: TRBV29-1; size: few; J: TRBJ1-1; length: 13; CDR3: CSVRQGQDTEAFF; DNA: TGCAGCGTCAGACAGGGCCAGGACACTGAAGCTTTCTTT
D: .; V: TRBV9; size: .; J: TRBJ1-6; length: 14; CDR3: CASSVASFDSPLHF; DNA: TGTGCCAGCAGCGTAGCTAGTTTCGATTCACCCCTCCACTTT
D: .; V: TRBV10-3; size: .; J: TRBJ1-2; length: 13; CDR3: CAISGQINYGYTF; DNA: TGTGCCATCAGTGGGCAGATTAACTATGGCTACACCTTC
D: .; V: TRBV5-1; size: .; J: TRBJ2-6; length: 17; CDR3: CASSLASVSSGANVLTF; DNA: TGCGCCAGCAGCTTGGCCAGCGTAAGCTCTGGGGCCAACGTCCTGACTTTC
D: .; V: TRBV4-1; size: .; J: TRBJ2-1; length: 17; CDR3: CASSYQSGRSSYNEQFF; DNA: TGCGCCAGCAGTTATCAGAGCGGGCGTAGCTCCTACAATGAGCAGTTCTTC
D: .; V: TRBV10-3; size: .; J: TRBJ1-2; length: 14; CDR3: CAMGSGQSIYGYTF; DNA: TGTGCCATGGGTAGTGGACAGTCCATCTATGGCTACACCTTC
D: .; V: TRBV6-1; size: few; J: TRBJ1-2; length: 14; CDR3: CASRSDRSYSGDTF; DNA: TGTGCCAGCAGATCAGACAGGTCTTATTCAGGAGACACCTTC
D: .; V: TRBV2; size: .; J: TRBJ1-1; length: 18; CDR3: CASSEVGVWSGGNTEAFF; DNA: TGTGCCAGCAGTGAAGTTGGTGTTTGGTCGGGGGGAAACACTGAAGCTTTCTTT
D: .; V: TRBV7-9; size: .; J: TRBJ2-7; length: 17; CDR3: CASSLVGARSSSYEQYF; DNA: TGTGCCAGCAGCTTAGTAGGGGCCAGATCGAGCTCCTACGAGCAGTACTTC
D: TRBD1; V: TRBV29-1; size: .; J: TRBJ1-2; length: 14; CDR3: CSVGTQGNDYGYTF; DNA: TGCAGCGTTGGAACACAGGGGAATGACTATGGCTACACCTTC
D: TRBD2; V: TRBV27; size: many; J: TRBJ2-1; length: 14; CDR3: CASSWEGRANEQFF; DNA: TGTGCCAGCAGTTGGGAGGGAAGGGCAAATGAGCAGTTCTTC
D: .; V: TRBV2; size: .; J: TRBJ2-5; length: 14; CDR3: CASSEIRGGETQYF; DNA: TGTGCCAGCAGTGAAATCAGGGGCGGAGAGACCCAGTACTTC
D: .; V: TRBV5-1; size: .; J: TRBJ1-1; length: 15; CDR3: CASGPGQSMNTEAFF; DNA: TGCGCCAGCGGCCCCGGACAGAGCATGAACACTGAAGCTTTCTTT
D: .; V: TRBV5-6; size: .; J: TRBJ1-1; length: 15; CDR3: CASSLWARPNTEAFF; DNA: TGTGCCAGCAGCTTGTGGGCACGCCCTAACACTGAAGCTTTCTTT
D: .; V: TRBV2; size: few; J: TRBJ2-3; length: 16; CDR3: CASRIGAGHYTDTQYF; DNA: TGTGCCAGCAGGATAGGGGCAGGGCATTACACAGATACGCAGTATTTT